The 19 T cell receptor beta chains in this list originate from one sample, sequenced in a study of control samples from healthy donors and cancer patients. TCRdb keeps only in-frame clones here, not all; method: immunoSEQ multiplex PCR. In the table there are 15,000 to 20,000 clones, 85% to 90% of which are singletons. Sequencing was carried out using PBMCs. These receptors were collected from a woman in her 70s with colorectal cancer.

V usage is TRBV6-4 and J usage is TRBJ1-2; D is uncertain. With 5 bases removed from V and 7 bases from J, the gap between germline ends came to 14 bases. The CDR3 has 13 amino acids. Per the germline V gene, CDR1 is MRHNA and CDR2 is SNTAGT. CDR3 loop: CASSPELGSGYTF. Here the CDR3 DNA reads TGTGCCAGCAGTCCTGAGCTGGGGAGTGGCTACACCTTC.

The rearrangement joins TRBV5-1 to TRBJ2-7; D remains ambiguous. In germline, CDR1 is SGHRS, CDR2 YFSETQ. The CDR3 totals 14 residues. With 0 bases removed from V and 0 bases from J, the gap between germline ends came to 7 bases. CDR3 coding DNA: TGCGCCAGCAGCTTGGAAGCCAACTCCTACGAGCAGTACTTC. This translates into CASSLEANSYEQYF.

The genes are TRBV5-6 and TRBJ2-2; 12 bases are shared with TRBD2. V was clipped by 0 bases and J by 7 bases; unmatched bases: 4. CDR3 size: 16 residues. Germline V gives CDR1 SGHDT, CDR2 YYEEEE. In nucleotides, the CDR3 is TGTGCCAGCAGCTTGGGACTAGCGGGGGTAAACGGGGAGCTGTTTTTT. Protein sequence: CASSLGLAGVNGELFF.

J is TRBJ2-5 and V is TRBV5-1; D remains ambiguous. The CDR3 runs 14 residues. Germline CDR1 and CDR2: SGHRS and YFSETQ. Trimming took 0 bases from V and 2 from J, leaving 8 bases between them. CDR3 in DNA: TGCGCCAGCAGCTTGGCCTTAACACAAGAGACCCAGTACTTC. Translation: CASSLALTQETQYF.

This sequence joins TRBV6-4 and TRBJ1-1; D ambiguous. Deletions cut 6 bases from V and 2 bases from J, with 13 bases between. CDR3 length: 14 amino acids. CDR1 is MRHNA, CDR2 SNTAGT, per germline. CDR3 in DNA: TGTGCCAGCAGCGCGCACTACCGAAACACTGAAGCTTTCTTT. Protein product: CASSAHYRNTEAFF.

The chain links TRBV4-3 to TRBJ1-4; TRBD1 might be the D (5 bases). The CDR3 consists of 16 residues. Deletions cut 1 base from V and 3 bases from J, with 12 bases between. The germline gives CDR1 LGHNA, CDR2 YSLEER. CDR3 amino acids: CASSQGGIGANEKLFF. In DNA, the CDR3 is TGCGCCAGCAGCCAAGGCGGGATAGGGGCTAATGAAAAACTGTTTTTT.

This clone was observed a handful of times. V gene TRBV7-2 combines with J gene TRBJ2-5; 7 bases agree with TRBD2. Per the germline V gene, CDR1 is SGHTA and CDR2 is FQGNSA. The CDR3 length is 14 residues. V lost 5 bases and J lost 5; bases outside the gene matches: 8. The CDR3 DNA sequence: TGTGCCAGCAGCCCCCGTCCCGGGGGGGAGACCCAGTACTTC. Encoded protein: CASSPRPGGETQYF. Complete variable domain (other parts from reference TRBV7-2 and TRBJ2-5): GAGVSQSPSNKVTEKGKDVELRCDPISGHTALYWYRQSLGQGLEFLIYFQGNSAPDKSGLPSDRFSAERTGGSVSTLTIQRTQQEDSAVYLCASSPRPGGETQYFGPGTRLLVL.

The chain has TRBV4-1 and TRBJ2-5, with D tentatively TRBD2 (6 bases). The germline V gene encodes CDR1 MGHRA and CDR2 YSYEKL. The V end was cut by 0 bases, the J end by 2 bases, with 25 bases between. The CDR3 loop spans 20 amino acids. The CDR3 region is CASSQDDLASYTLKQETQYF. The CDR3 coding sequence is TGCGCCAGCAGCCAAGATGACCTAGCGTCCTATACACTGAAGCAAGAGACCCAGTACTTC.

V and J are TRBV5-5 and TRBJ1-6; no clear D gene. The CDR3 spans 15 residues. Germline assignment: CDR1 SGHKS and CDR2 YYEKEE (reference sequence). The V end lost 0 bases, the J end lost 4 bases, and 8 bases lay between the germline ends. The CDR3 coding sequence is TGTGCCAGCAGCTTGGACGACCGATATAATTCACCCCTCCACTTT. This gives the protein CASSLDDRYNSPLHF.

CDR3 coding DNA: TGCGCCAGCAGCCCGGAAGGGGCCGAGACCCAGTACTTC. It specifies CASSPEGAETQYF. The chain joins TRBV5-1 to TRBJ2-5, with a tentative D call TRBD1 (5 bases). Between the trimmed V and J ends, which lost 4 bases and 5 bases, there was a span of 12 bases. Germline values: CDR1 SGHRS, CDR2 YFSETQ. The CDR3 contains 13 residues. Looking up the rest from reference TRBV5-1 and TRBJ2-5 gives the full variable domain: KAGVTQTPRYLIKTRGQQVTLSCSPISGHRSVSWYQQTPGQGLQFLFEYFSETQRNKGNFPGRFSGRQFSNSRSEMNVSTLELGDSALYLCASSPEGAETQYFGPGTRLLVL.

The V and J genes are TRBV2 and TRBJ1-2, with TRBD1 as a possible D gene (6 bases). V was trimmed by 8 bases and J by 8 bases, leaving 24 bases between them. The CDR3 sequence is 15 residues long. Germline V gene data show CDR1 as SNHLY and CDR2 as FYNNEI. CDR3 sequence reads: CASLPAKWGLGGYTF. The DNA for the CDR3 is TGTGCCAGCCTCCCAGCCAAATGGGGGCTGGGGGGCTACACCTTC.

This clone showed up just once. This CDR3 is CASSEGLLGNTIYF. The CDR3 region has the DNA TGCGCCAGCAGCGAGGGACTCCTTGGAAACACCATATATTTT. This chain uses TRBV5-1 with TRBJ1-3; tentatively, D is TRBD1 (5 bases). The CDR3 length is 14 residues. CDR1 SGHRS and CDR2 YFSETQ come from the germline V gene. The V gene lost 4 bases and the J gene lost 3 bases, with 11 bases spanning the gap.

V and J are TRBV20-1 and TRBJ1-1; 8 positions match TRBD1. Germline V lookup: CDR1 DFQATT, CDR2 SNEGSKA (reference sequence). J gave up 5 bases and V 3 bases, and 8 bases lay outside the gene matches. This CDR3 has 14 residues. The CDR3, as DNA: TGCAGTGCTAGTTCAGGGGGCCGGATGACTGAAGCTTTCTTT. Its protein product is CSASSGGRMTEAFF.

The chain carries TRBV10-1 and TRBJ2-5; 14 nucleotides agree with TRBD2. The germline CDR1 and CDR2 sequences are WNHNN and SYGVQD (reference sequence). This CDR3 region has 15 residues. The junction had 3 bases not matched to a gene; V was cut back by 6 bases and J by 3 bases. CDR3 coding DNA: TGCGCCAGCAGGGGACTAGCGGGAGTGGAAGAGACCCAGTACTTC. This translates into CASRGLAGVEETQYF.

The chain employs TRBV5-1 and TRBJ2-1; TRBD1 or TRBD2 may be the D gene (5 bases each). This CDR3 contains 14 residues. The germline V and J ends were trimmed by 2 bases and 9 bases, with 15 bases remaining between them. Germline assignment: CDR1 SGHRS and CDR2 YFSETQ. CDR3 sequence (DNA): TGCGCCAGCAGCTTCGAGGGGCAGGTCGGTGAGCAGTTCTTC. Translating gives CASSFEGQVGEQFF.

This clone came up a few times. The V call is TRBV10-3, the J call TRBJ1-4, with 9 bases aligning to TRBD1. Germline V gene sequence: CDR1 ENHRY, CDR2 SYGVKD. There are 16 residues in the CDR3. V was pared by 0 bases and J by 7 bases, with 6 bases of the junction left unmatched. CDR3 sequence reads: CAISESRQGGREKLFF. The CDR3 DNA reads as TGTGCCATCAGTGAGTCGAGACAGGGGGGACGTGAAAAACTGTTTTTT.

The V call is TRBV4-2, the J call TRBJ1-6, with D uncertain. V dropped 0 bases and J dropped 3 bases, with 6 bases sitting between them. The CDR3 has 15 residues. Per germline, CDR1 LGHNA and CDR2 YNFKEQ. The chain's CDR3 is CASSQDSFYNSPLHF. CDR3 bases: TGTGCCAGCAGCCAAGACTCGTTCTATAATTCACCCCTCCACTTT.

V and J are TRBV7-3 and TRBJ2-1, with D perhaps TRBD1 or TRBD2 (5 bases each). This CDR3 spans 13 amino acids. CDR1 is SGHTA and CDR2 is FQGTGA in the germline V gene. The germline V and J ends were trimmed by 5 bases and 5 bases, with 10 bases remaining between them. The CDR3 DNA sequence: TGTGCCAGCAGCATCGGGGCTAACAATGAGCAGTTCTTC. As protein: CASSIGANNEQFF.

This clone was detected only a few times. The rearrangement joins TRBV2 to TRBJ2-3; D not resolved. CDR3 length equals 11 residues. The germline CDR1 and CDR2 sequences are SNHLY and FYNNEI. Trimming removed 3 bases at V and 2 bases at J, with 0 bases between. In DNA, the CDR3 is TGTGCCAGCAGTGACACAGATACGCAGTATTTT. Translating gives CASSDTDTQYF. Drawing the rest from reference TRBV2 and TRBJ2-3, the complete variable domain is EPEVTQTPSHQVTQMGQEVILRCVPISNHLYFYWYRQILGQKVEFLVSFYNNEISEKSEIFDDQFSVERPDGSNFTLKIRSTKLEDSAMYFCASSDTDTQYFGPGTRLTVL.